A selection of T cell receptor beta chains follows, all from one sample in a study of radiotherapy plus CTLA-4 blockade in lung cancer. The protocol was immunoSEQ multiplex PCR, while the TCRdb copy is restricted to in-frame clones and leaves out a portion. The sample lists about 98,000 clones, roughly four fifths seen once, with nearly 3.5% in the top ten. The sample was peripheral blood, taken from a patient treated with radiotherapy plus ipilimumab. Receptors were obtained from a human donor with non-small cell lung cancer who had a partial response to radiotherapy plus ipilimumab. Both conserved end residues are part of each CDR3. The order of the fields is V gene, clone size, J gene, D gene, CDR3 DNA, CDR3 protein. The D gene is left open where the match is weak. For some rows the clone size is stated as once, few or many, or as a class when expanded; others skip it.

TRBV28	-	TRBJ2-2	-	TGTGCCAGCAGTTTTTCGCGGGGTCTGGGCGGGGAGCTGTTTTTT	CASSFSRGLGGELFF
TRBV7-9	-	TRBJ1-3	-	TGTGCCAGCAGCTTATTGGCTCGCTCTGGAAACACCATATATTTT	CASSLLARSGNTIYF
TRBV9	-	TRBJ2-7	TRBD1	TGTGCCAGCAGCGTGGACAGGGAGTCCTACGAGCAGTACTTC	CASSVDRESYEQYF
TRBV28	-	TRBJ1-2	-	TGTGCCAGCAGCTCCCACCGGGGAAACTATGGCTACACCTTC	CASSSHRGNYGYTF
TRBV2	-	TRBJ2-5	TRBD2	TGTGCCAGCAGTTTAGCGGGAGGAAGGGAGACCCAGTACTTC	CASSLAGGRETQYF
TRBV2	once	TRBJ2-2	-	TGTGCCAGCAGTGAACAGGGACAGAACACCGGGGAGCTGTTTTTT	CASSEQGQNTGELFF
TRBV28	-	TRBJ1-1	-	TGTGCCAGCTTAGGGGGGGCGAGGACTGAAGCTTTCTTT	CASLGGARTEAFF
TRBV28	-	TRBJ1-2	-	TGTGCCAGCAGTTTAACGCCGGGGGGCGTTGGTGGCTACACCTTC	CASSLTPGGVGGYTF
TRBV11-2	-	TRBJ2-7	-	TGTGCCAGCAGCTTTAGCGAAAGCTCCTACGAGCAGTACTTC	CASSFSESSYEQYF
TRBV9	-	TRBJ2-2	-	TGTGCCAGCAGCGACAAAGAAGACACCGGGGAGCTGTTTTTT	CASSDKEDTGELFF
TRBV6-5	-	TRBJ2-7	TRBD2	TGTGCCAGCAGTTACTCGCCTAGCGGGGGCTACGAGCAGTACTTC	CASSYSPSGGYEQYF
TRBV7-6	-	TRBJ2-5	-	TGTGCCAGCAGCTTATGGGGGGGAGCAGGGGCTGGGGAGACCCAGTACTTC	CASSLWGGAGAGETQYF
TRBV5-4	-	TRBJ2-2	TRBD1	TGTGCCAGCAGCAGGGACCGGACAGGGTACGGGGAGCTGTTTTTT	CASSRDRTGYGELFF
TRBV18	-	TRBJ1-1	TRBD1	TGTGCCAGCTCACCACTCGGGACAGCTGGTGAAGCTTTCTTT	CASSPLGTAGEAFF
TRBV6-4	-	TRBJ2-1	TRBD2	TGTGCCAGCAGTGGGACTAGCGGGAGTGAGAAGTTCTTC	CASSGTSGSEKFF
TRBV7-3	-	TRBJ2-3	-	TGTGCCAGCAGTATGGGAGGTTCCACAGATACGCAGTATTTT	CASSMGGSTDTQYF
TRBV5-1	-	TRBJ2-1	TRBD2	TGCGCCAGCAGCTTAGCGGGAGGACCTTCCTACAATGAGCAGTTCTTC	CASSLAGGPSYNEQFF
TRBV18	-	TRBJ2-1	TRBD2	TGTGCCAGCTCACCCGGACTAGCGGGATCCTACAATGAGCAGTTCTTC	CASSPGLAGSYNEQFF
TRBV27	-	TRBJ1-5	-	TGTGCCAGCAGTTTAGTGGGGGGTGGCAATCAGCCCCAGCATTTT	CASSLVGGGNQPQHF
TRBV28	-	TRBJ1-2	TRBD1	TGTGCCAGCAGTCCACCGCCAGGACAGGGGCAAGGCTACACCTTC	CASSPPPGQGQGYTF
TRBV7-3	-	TRBJ1-5	-	TGTGCCAGCAGCTCATCAGGGAGGGATCAGCCCCAGCATTTT	CASSSSGRDQPQHF
TRBV5-1	-	TRBJ2-7	TRBD2	TGCGCCAGCTGCGCCAAGGCTAGCGGGAGTTACGAGCAGTACTTC	CASCAKASGSYEQYF
TRBV27	-	TRBJ2-5	-	TGTGCCAGCAGCTCCGGCTCCGGGACAACTGGCGTCACCCAGTACTTC	CASSSGSGTTGVTQYF
TRBV7-3	-	TRBJ2-7	TRBD2	TGTGCCAGCAGCTTAACTCCTACTAGCGTCGACTACGAGCAGTACTTC	CASSLTPTSVDYEQYF
TRBV7-2	-	TRBJ2-5	TRBD1	TGTGCTCTACAGGGGCGAGAGACCCAGTACTTC	CALQGRETQYF
TRBV16	-	TRBJ2-1	-	TGTGCCAGCAGCCAATCTTCGGGCTCCTACAATGAGCAGTTCTTC	CASSQSSGSYNEQFF
TRBV4-1	-	TRBJ2-3	TRBD2	TGCGCCAGCAGCTTGCAACTAGCGGGAACAGATACGCAGTATTTT	CASSLQLAGTDTQYF
TRBV11-2	-	TRBJ2-7	-	TGTGCCAGCAGTTGGGAGGCAGAGACGGCATACGAGCAGTACTTC	CASSWEAETAYEQYF
TRBV2	-	TRBJ1-5	TRBD1	TGTGCCAGCAGTCAAAGAACAGGGGGCAATCAGCCCCAGCATTTT	CASSQRTGGNQPQHF
TRBV28	-	TRBJ2-7	-	TGTGCCAGCAGTTTAGGTCTACCCGAGCAGTACTTC	CASSLGLPEQYF
TRBV2	few	TRBJ2-7	TRBD2	TGTGCCAGCAGTGCAATGCGGGAGGTCTCCTACGAGCAGTACTTC	CASSAMREVSYEQYF
TRBV5-1	-	TRBJ2-3	TRBD2	TGCGCCAGCAGCTTGTTGGCGGGAGAGGGAAATACGCAGTATTTT	CASSLLAGEGNTQYF
TRBV5-4	-	TRBJ2-7	-	TGTGCCAGCAGCGCGGGTGCCTACGAGCAGTACTTC	CASSAGAYEQYF
TRBV19	-	TRBJ1-4	TRBD1	TGTGCCAGTAGTTTTACCGGGACAGGGTATGAAAAACTGTTTTTT	CASSFTGTGYEKLFF
TRBV6-5	-	TRBJ2-2	TRBD2	TGTGCCAGCACACTAGCGGGCACCGGGGAGCTGTTTTTT	CASTLAGTGELFF
TRBV15	-	TRBJ2-2	TRBD2	TGTGCCACCAGCGACCCGGGACTAGCGGGAACTAGCGGGGAGCTGTTTTTT	CATSDPGLAGTSGELFF
TRBV5-1	-	TRBJ2-2	TRBD1	TGCGCCAGCAAGAGGACTCAGACAGGGGTCACCGGGGAGCTGTTTTTT	CASKRTQTGVTGELFF
TRBV15	few	TRBJ1-1	-	TGTGCCACCAGCAGAGGGTTAGGAGACGTGTCATCCGAAGCTTTCTTT	CATSRGLGDVSSEAFF
TRBV6-6	-	TRBJ2-1	TRBD2	TGTGCCAGCAGTTACCTAGCGGAGAACAATGAGCAGTTCTTC	CASSYLAENNEQFF
TRBV5-1	-	TRBJ2-2	TRBD2	TGCGCCAGCAGCCCGTCCGGACTAGCGGGGAACACCGGGGAGCTGTTTTTT	CASSPSGLAGNTGELFF
TRBV27	-	TRBJ2-1	-	TGTGCCAGCAGTTCCAGGGTTATCTACAATGAGCAGTTCTTC	CASSSRVIYNEQFF
TRBV21-1	few	TRBJ2-2	-	TGTGCCAGCAGCAATAGTCACAGACCTAATCGAAAGCGGGAGCGGTTCGCGGACAGGGAGCTGTTTTTT	CASSNSHRPNRKRERFADRELFF
TRBV19	-	TRBJ1-5	TRBD1	TGTGCCAGTAGTATCGGACAGGGGGATCAGCCCCAGCATTTT	CASSIGQGDQPQHF
TRBV28	-	TRBJ2-7	TRBD2	TGTGCCAGCAGTTCCCGCGGGGGGGCGCACGAGCAGTACTTC	CASSSRGGAHEQYF
TRBV19	-	TRBJ1-5	TRBD1	TGTGCCAGTAGCGAGGACAGGGGGAGCGAAGATCAGCCCCAGCATTTT	CASSEDRGSEDQPQHF
TRBV30	-	TRBJ1-2	-	TGTGCCTGGAGGTCGGCAGCGAACTATGGCTACACCTTC	CAWRSAANYGYTF
TRBV10-3	once	TRBJ2-7	TRBD2	TGTGCCATCAGTGAGCCAACCGGGACTAGCGGGGGCTCCTACGAGCAGTACTTC	CAISEPTGTSGGSYEQYF
TRBV11-3	-	TRBJ1-1	-	TGTGCCAGCAGCCTGGGGGCCGACACTGAAGCTTTCTTT	CASSLGADTEAFF
TRBV5-1	-	TRBJ1-1	-	TGCGCCAGCAGCTCGGGGGAATACAGCACTGAAGCTTTCTTT	CASSSGEYSTEAFF
TRBV6-1	-	TRBJ2-3	-	TGTGCCAGCAGTGAAGCCGCGACTGAAGATACGCAGTATTTT	CASSEAATEDTQYF
TRBV10-1	-	TRBJ2-5	-	TGCGCCAGCAGTGCCAGGGGTAGTGAGACCCAGTACTTC	CASSARGSETQYF
TRBV9	-	TRBJ2-3	TRBD2	TGTGCCAGCAGCGTAGTGGGAAGGACGGGACTAGCGGGAGATACGCAGTATTTT	CASSVVGRTGLAGDTQYF